The 14 T cell receptor beta chains listed next were all sequenced from one sample in a study of long-term antiretroviral therapy in people with HIV. A v3.0 immunoSEQ assay was performed at survey level. Clones were read by immunoSEQ multiplex PCR, and TCRdb kept only the in-frame ones, dropping some. The sample includes 42,000 or so clones, roughly 86% of them seen just once. This sample comprised unsorted PBMCs, obtained 0.1 years before starting antiretroviral therapy. These receptors were collected from a woman between 45 and 60 years old with HIV.

The chain couples TRBV14 to TRBJ1-2; unclear D gene. Between the trimmed V and J ends, which lost 0 bases and 2 bases, there was a span of 13 bases. In germline, CDR1 is SGHDN, CDR2 FVKESK. The CDR3 length is 16 residues. The CDR3 DNA is TGTGCCAGCAGCCAAGAGGCACGGAAGGCGAACTATGGCTACACCTTC. This gives the protein CASSQEARKANYGYTF. Looking up the rest from reference TRBV14 and TRBJ1-2 gives the full variable domain: EAGVTQFPSHSVIEKGQTVTLRCDPISGHDNLYWYRRVMGKEIKFLLHFVKESKQDESGMPNNRFLAERTGGTYSTLKVQPAELEDSGVYFCASSQEARKANYGYTFGSGTRLTVV.

Note on this clone: Compared with germline, one end of the junction differs, possibly owing to a read error. The rearrangement uses TRBV7-3 and TRBJ1-3, with D maybe TRBD1 (6 bases). The CDR3 extends over 18 amino acids. Looked up from germline, CDR1 is SGHTA and CDR2 is FQGTGA. The CDR3 DNA sequence: TGTGCCAGCAGTTTAAATTCCGGGACATTATCCTCTGGAAACACCATATATTTT. Its protein is CASSLNSGTLSSGNTIYF.

The chain recombines TRBV5-5 with TRBJ1-2, with TRBD1 identical over 8 bases. The CDR3 has 14 residues. The germline V gene has CDR1 SGHKS and CDR2 YYEKEE (reference sequence). The junction had 1 base not matched to a gene; V was cut back by 2 bases and J by 1 base. The CDR3 DNA reads as TGTGCCAGCAGCTTTGACAGGGGTAACTATGGCTACACCTTC. Translating gives CASSFDRGNYGYTF.

This clone was seen a single time. The chain is built from TRBV5-6 and TRBJ2-3; D might be TRBD2 (6 bases). V was shortened by 3 bases and J by 2 bases, with 10 bases between the two germline ends. From germline, CDR1 is SGHDT and CDR2 YYEEEE. The CDR3 extends over 14 amino acids. CDR3 nucleotides: TGTGCCAGCAGCTCGGGGACTTTCACAGATACGCAGTATTTT. The encoded protein is CASSSGTFTDTQYF. Looking up the rest from reference TRBV5-6 and TRBJ2-3 gives the full variable domain: DAGVTQSPTHLIKTRGQQVTLRCSPKSGHDTVSWYQQALGQGPQFIFQYYEEEERQRGNFPDRFSGHQFPNYSSELNVNALLLGDSALYLCASSSGTFTDTQYFGPGTRLTVL.

V and J are TRBV18 and TRBJ2-7, with 8 nucleotides matching TRBD2. V lost 4 bases and J lost 6; bases outside the gene matches: 11. Germline CDR1 reads KGHSH; CDR2 reads LQKENI. The CDR3 totals 15 residues. The CDR3 sequence: CASSLRDSRGGEQYF. CDR3 sequence (DNA): TGTGCCAGCTCACTCCGTGACTCCCGGGGGGGCGAGCAGTACTTC.

The chain carries TRBV5-6 and TRBJ2-7; no clear D. Per the germline V gene, CDR1 is SGHDT and CDR2 is YYEEEE. The CDR3 contains 13 residues. V dropped 2 bases and J dropped 0 bases, with 6 bases sitting between them. The CDR3 DNA reads TGTGCCAGCAGCTTCGGTTCCTCCTACGAGCAGTACTTC. Residues: CASSFGSSYEQYF.

The chain is built from TRBV6-1 and TRBJ2-1, with D unresolved. In germline, CDR1 is MNHNS, CDR2 SASEGT. This CDR3 is built from 14 residues. Trimming removed 3 bases at V and 7 bases at J, with 13 bases between. The CDR3 region has the DNA TGTGCCAGCAGTGACGACCCCTCGAGAAATGAGCAGTTCTTC. It encodes CASSDDPSRNEQFF.

The chain links TRBV5-1 to TRBJ2-7; D is possibly TRBD1 (6 bases). The V and J ends lost 4 bases and 2 bases respectively, with 7 bases between them. The CDR3 contains 12 residues. Germline assignment: CDR1 SGHRS and CDR2 YFSETQ. The CDR3, as DNA: TGCGCCAGCAGCCGGGACACCTACGAGCAGTACTTC. Protein product: CASSRDTYEQYF.

As DNA, the CDR3 is TGTGCCAGCAGCCGTACGGGACAGGGCGCCTATGGCTACACCTTC. Encoded protein: CASSRTGQGAYGYTF. The chain uses TRBV14 and TRBJ1-2; 9 bases map to TRBD1. The V and J ends lost 4 bases and 4 bases, in that order; junction bases with no gene match: 7. The V gene's germline CDR1 is SGHDN and CDR2 FVKESK. The CDR3 is 15 residues long. The full variable domain, with the rest looked up from reference TRBV14 and TRBJ1-2, is EAGVTQFPSHSVIEKGQTVTLRCDPISGHDNLYWYRRVMGKEIKFLLHFVKESKQDESGMPNNRFLAERTGGTYSTLKVQPAELEDSGVYFCASSRTGQGAYGYTFGSGTRLTVV.

V is TRBV30 and J is TRBJ1-1; D ambiguous. This CDR3 is built from 16 residues. The V gene's germline CDR1 is GTSNPN and CDR2 SVGIG (reference sequence). Trimming took 0 bases from V and 0 from J, leaving 14 bases between them. DNA of the CDR3: TGTGCCTGGAGTGTCGGTCGAGGGTCCTTGAACACTGAAGCTTTCTTT. As protein: CAWSVGRGSLNTEAFF.

This chain connects TRBV30 to TRBJ2-7; 7 bases line up with TRBD1. Trimming cost V 5 bases and J 8 bases; bases outside gene matches: 9. The CDR3 spans 12 residues. Germline CDR1 is GTSNPN and CDR2 is SVGIG (reference sequence). The chain's CDR3 is CAWGDSPTKQYF. CDR3 sequence (DNA): TGTGCCTGGGGGGACAGCCCTACGAAGCAGTACTTC. Complete variable domain (other parts from reference TRBV30 and TRBJ2-7): SQTIHQWPATLVQPVGSPLSLECTVEGTSNPNLYWYRQAAGRGLQLLFYSVGIGQISSEVPQNLSASRPQDRQFILSSKKLLLSDSGFYLCAWGDSPTKQYFGPGTRLTVT.

The chain recombines TRBV12-5 with TRBJ2-1; 9 bases are shared with TRBD1. The germline V gene encodes CDR1 LGHNT and CDR2 FRNRAP. J gave up 13 bases and V 7 bases, and 14 bases lay outside the gene matches. The CDR3 consists of 14 residues. This CDR3 reads CASAQSRDRVKQFF. The DNA for the CDR3 is TGTGCTAGTGCCCAGTCCCGGGACAGGGTCAAACAGTTCTTC.

The chain employs TRBV30 and TRBJ1-2; D perhaps matches TRBD1 (6 bases). V gave up 4 bases and J gave up 4 bases, with 16 bases separating them. Germline loops: CDR1 GTSNPN, CDR2 SVGIG (reference sequence). The CDR3 totals 14 residues. This chain's CDR3 is CAWTELNRVYGYTF. DNA of the CDR3: TGTGCCTGGACCGAGCTTAACAGGGTCTATGGCTACACCTTC. The full variable domain, completed using reference TRBV30 and TRBJ1-2, is SQTIHQWPATLVQPVGSPLSLECTVEGTSNPNLYWYRQAAGRGLQLLFYSVGIGQISSEVPQNLSASRPQDRQFILSSKKLLLSDSGFYLCAWTELNRVYGYTFGSGTRLTVV.

This clone was picked up one time. V and J are TRBV5-1 and TRBJ2-1; 11 nucleotides line up with TRBD2. Trimming cost V 4 bases and J 8 bases; bases outside gene matches: 11. Germline loops: CDR1 SGHRS, CDR2 YFSETQ. CDR3 length: 16 residues. The chain's CDR3 is CASSATGTSGADEQFF. The CDR3 coding sequence is TGCGCCAGCAGCGCGACCGGGACTAGCGGCGCCGATGAGCAGTTCTTC.